This entry lists 28 T cell receptor beta chains sequenced from one sample in a study of response to subunit inactivated influenza vaccine. TCRdb called the RT-PCR reads again in MiXCR, with one record for every CDR3 protein. Of some 850,000 distinct CDR3 sequences listed, under 20% are singletons. This specimen consisted of PBMCs from blood, obtained roughly 5 days after vaccination. These receptor sequences come from a man aged 50 to 60 who received an inactivated influenza vaccine.

The chain recombines TRBV20-1 with TRBJ2-1; TRBD2 aligns across 11 bases. The V segment lost 5 bases and the J segment 9 bases; nucleotides outside the gene matches: 9. The V gene's germline CDR1 is DFQATT and CDR2 SNEGSKA (reference sequence). There are 14 residues in the CDR3. The CDR3, as DNA: TGCAGTGCTGTGCTAGCGGGGGGCCGGGGTGAGCAGTTCTTC. This encodes CSAVLAGGRGEQFF.

The J gene is TRBJ2-5, the V gene TRBV20-1, with TRBD2 matching 11 bases. CDR1 and CDR2 (germline): DFQATT, SNEGSKA (reference sequence). The CDR3 has 16 residues. The V and J ends lost 1 base and 0 bases, in that order; junction bases with no gene match: 4. For the CDR3, the DNA is TGCAGTGCTAGAGGACTAGCGGGGTTAAACCAAGAGACCCAGTACTTC. Amino acids: CSARGLAGLNQETQYF.

The chain employs TRBV7-9 and TRBJ2-3; 12 bases align to TRBD2. The CDR3 consists of 16 residues. V shed 6 bases, J shed 6 bases, and the junction held 10 bases outside the gene matches. Germline values: CDR1 SEHNR, CDR2 FQNEAQ (reference sequence). CDR3 nucleotide sequence: TGTGCCAGCAGTCCTACTAGCGGGAGGTCTCTGGATACGCAGTATTTT. It is translated as CASSPTSGRSLDTQYF.

The rearrangement uses TRBV12-3 or TRBV12-4 and TRBJ1-2; 9 bases align to TRBD1. After removal of 5 bases from V and 4 bases from J, the junction contained 5 bases not matched to a gene. This CDR3 is built from 14 residues. CDR3 in amino acids: CASSRPGQGYGYTF. The DNA for the CDR3 is TGTGCCAGCAGTCGACCGGGACAGGGCTATGGCTACACCTTC.

This clonotype was observed a few times. This chain connects TRBV7-9 to TRBJ1-2, with a weak D call TRBD1 (5 bases). V gave up 4 bases and J gave up 8 bases, with 17 bases separating them. The CDR3 consists of 14 residues. Germline V gene lookup returns CDR1 SEHNR and CDR2 FQNEAQ (reference sequence). CDR3 bases: TGTGCCAGCAGCTCCCTACGGGACCCGAGGGGCTACACCTTC. This codes for CASSSLRDPRGYTF.

V gene TRBV6-5 combines with J gene TRBJ2-1, with TRBD2 identical over 9 bases. The CDR3 has 17 amino acids. Germline assignment: CDR1 MNHEY and CDR2 SVGAGI. After removal of 2 bases from V and 10 bases from J, the junction contained 15 bases not matched to a gene. DNA for the CDR3: TGTGCCAGCAGTTACCCCCGAGCCGGCGGGGGGGCGGGGGAGCAGTTCTTC. Its protein is CASSYPRAGGGAGEQFF.

This clonotype was seen only a few times. CDR3 nucleotide sequence: TGTGCCATCAGGCCCGGACCTAACACCGGGGAGCTGTTTTTT. As protein: CAIRPGPNTGELFF. The chain employs TRBV10-3 and TRBJ2-2, with no clear D. The CDR3 contains 14 residues. Germline assignment: CDR1 ENHRY and CDR2 SYGVKD. The ends were cut back, 6 bases at V and 2 bases at J, with 10 bases in the middle.

This clonotype has a handful of counts. The V call is TRBV28, the J call TRBJ1-5; D is perhaps TRBD1 (6 bases). The CDR3 consists of 14 residues. Germline V gene lookup returns CDR1 MDHEN and CDR2 SYDVKM. Trimming cost V 2 bases and J 6 bases, with 11 bases left between them. CDR3 in DNA: TGTGCCAGCAGTTTACACAGGGTATCTCAGCCCCAGCATTTT. This sequence encodes CASSLHRVSQPQHF. The full variable domain, with the rest looked up from reference TRBV28 and TRBJ1-5, is DVKVTQSSRYLVKRTGEKVFLECVQDMDHENMFWYRQDPGLGLRLIYFSYDVKMKEKGDIPEGYSVSREKKERFSLILESASTNQTSMYLCASSLHRVSQPQHFGDGTRLSIL.

This clonotype has just a few counts. V and J are TRBV6-1 and TRBJ1-2; unclear D gene. There are 13 residues in the CDR3. The ends were cut back, 7 bases at V and 5 bases at J, with 14 bases in the middle. Germline V lookup: CDR1 MNHNS, CDR2 SASEGT. The CDR3 nucleotides read TGTGCCAGCAACGCCGGGTCTCGATATGGCTACACCTTC. It yields the protein CASNAGSRYGYTF.

This clonotype came up once. This rearrangement joins TRBV4-2 to TRBJ2-7; D is unclear. V gave up 10 bases and J gave up 6 bases, with 19 bases separating them. The CDR3 extends over 13 amino acids. Germline-derived CDR1 and CDR2 are LGHNA and YNFKEQ. The CDR3 loop reads CAMGPELLCEQYF. In DNA, the CDR3 is TGTGCCATGGGCCCCGAGCTCCTCTGCGAGCAGTACTTC.

The chain joins TRBV7-2 to TRBJ2-3, with TRBD1 as a possible D gene (6 bases). The CDR3 sequence is 13 residues long. Germline CDR1 and CDR2: SGHTA and FQGNSA. V lost 7 bases, J lost 0 bases, and 8 bases lay in between. Written as DNA, the CDR3 is TGTGCCAGCAATAGGGGGAGCACAGATACGCAGTATTTT. It codes for CASNRGSTDTQYF.

This clonotype was detected a few times. The rearrangement uses TRBV28 and TRBJ2-1; 7 positions agree with TRBD1. The CDR3 spans 14 residues. V was pared by 6 bases and J by 4 bases, with 6 bases of the junction left unmatched. Germline V gene sequence: CDR1 MDHEN, CDR2 SYDVKM. CDR3 nucleotide sequence: TGTGCCAGCAGACTGCCGGACAGGTACAATGAGCAGTTCTTC. It is translated as CASRLPDRYNEQFF. The variable domain in full, with the rest retrieved from reference TRBV28 and TRBJ2-1, is DVKVTQSSRYLVKRTGEKVFLECVQDMDHENMFWYRQDPGLGLRLIYFSYDVKMKEKGDIPEGYSVSREKKERFSLILESASTNQTSMYLCASRLPDRYNEQFFGPGTRLTVL.

The rearrangement joins TRBV29-1 to TRBJ2-7, with a tentative D call TRBD2 (5 bases). This CDR3 has 13 residues. The V gene's germline CDR1 is SQVTM and CDR2 ANQGSEA. The ends were cut back, 4 bases at V and 5 bases at J, with 15 bases in the middle. The CDR3 coding sequence is TGCAGCGTTGTCGGGGAATCAGACGACGAGCAGTACTTC. It specifies CSVVGESDDEQYF.

This clonotype came up a few times. The rearrangement uses TRBV4-3 and TRBJ1-1; no reliable D call. Germline V lookup: CDR1 LGHNA, CDR2 YSLEER. This CDR3 region has 15 residues. V lost 0 bases and J 2 bases, leaving 10 bases between the germline ends. CDR3 nucleotide sequence: TGCGCCAGCAGCCAAGATTGGGAAACCAACACTGAAGCTTTCTTT. Protein sequence: CASSQDWETNTEAFF.

The V gene is TRBV3-1, the J gene TRBJ1-1; D may be TRBD1 (6 bases). The CDR3 length is 15 residues. V lost 3 bases and J 3 bases, leaving 14 bases between the germline ends. Germline loops: CDR1 LGHDT, CDR2 YNNKEL (reference sequence). CDR3 region: CASSQAGQFYTEAFF. The CDR3, as DNA: TGTGCCAGCAGCCAGGCAGGACAGTTTTACACTGAAGCTTTCTTT.

This rearrangement joins TRBV7-9 to TRBJ2-1; TRBD2 matches 11 bases. The V gene end was trimmed by 2 bases and the J gene end by 7 bases; junction bases not matched to a gene: 7. This CDR3 is 16 amino acids long. CDR1 and CDR2 (germline): SEHNR, FQNEAQ (reference sequence). The CDR3 region is CASSLLLAGDRNEQFF. The CDR3 region has the DNA TGTGCCAGCAGCTTACTACTAGCGGGAGACAGGAATGAGCAGTTCTTC.

This clonotype was counted only a few times. The chain employs TRBV7-2 and TRBJ2-3, with TRBD2 matching over 7 bases. CDR3 length: 17 residues. V shed 5 bases, J shed 1 base, and the junction held 12 bases outside the gene matches. Germline CDR1 SGHTA, CDR2 FQGNSA. CDR3 amino acids: CASSPFSFAGGTDTQYF. In DNA form, the CDR3 reads TGTGCCAGCAGCCCCTTCTCATTCGCGGGGGGCACAGATACGCAGTATTTT.

This chain connects TRBV7-6 to TRBJ2-5; 7 nucleotides align to TRBD2. V shed 1 base, J shed 4 bases, and the junction held 6 bases outside the gene matches. CDR1 is SGHVS, CDR2 FNYEAQ, per germline. The CDR3 runs to 15 residues. In DNA, the CDR3 is TGTGCCAGCAGCTTAGTGGGAGGGCCTCGAGAGACCCAGTACTTC. It translates to CASSLVGGPRETQYF.

The CDR3 bases are TGTGCCAGCAGCTCGGACCCCCAATATACGCAGTATTTT. It specifies CASSSDPQYTQYF. The chain is built from TRBV7-2 and TRBJ2-3; unclear D gene. V lost 4 bases and J lost 7, with 12 bases in between. This CDR3 is built from 13 residues. Germline V gene data show CDR1 as SGHTA and CDR2 as FQGNSA.

This clonotype has just a few counts. The V call is TRBV7-3, the J call TRBJ1-2, with TRBD1 matching over 8 bases. The CDR3 totals 14 residues. J lost 7 bases, V lost 2 bases, and 6 bases had no gene match. The germline gives CDR1 SGHTA, CDR2 FQGTGA. Written as DNA, the CDR3 is TGTGCCAGCAGCTTAGGATCAGGGGGCGGTGGCTACACCTTC. Translated, it gives CASSLGSGGGGYTF.

The table lists this clonotype with a count of one. The V call is TRBV12-3 or TRBV12-4, the J call TRBJ2-3, with 16 positions matching TRBD2. J was trimmed by 3 bases and V by 5 bases; bases with no gene match: 5. The CDR3 runs 17 residues. CDR3 sequence (DNA): TGTGCCAGCAGTGTGGGGACTAGCGGGGGGGAGACAGATACGCAGTATTTT. Its protein product is CASSVGTSGGETDTQYF.

The chain uses TRBV5-1 and TRBJ2-7; D is uncertain. This CDR3 has 15 amino acids. The germline gives CDR1 SGHRS, CDR2 YFSETQ. V was clipped by 2 bases and J by 5 bases, with 17 bases between them. The CDR3 loop reads CASSFFVGLDDEQYF. CDR3 nucleotides: TGCGCCAGCAGCTTTTTTGTCGGGTTGGATGACGAGCAGTACTTC.

This clonotype appeared a few times. The gene calls are TRBV20-1 and TRBJ2-7, with TRBD2 matching over 7 bases. The junction had 7 bases not matched to a gene; V was cut back by 5 bases and J by 0 bases. Germline V gives CDR1 DFQATT, CDR2 SNEGSKA (reference sequence). CDR3 length equals 14 residues. CDR3: CSARPRDYSYEQYF. In DNA, the CDR3 is TGCAGTGCTCGACCCCGGGACTACTCCTACGAGCAGTACTTC.

The chain couples TRBV27 to TRBJ2-1; D call uncertain. Between the trimmed V and J ends, which lost 8 bases and 7 bases, there was a span of 9 bases. From germline, CDR1 is MNHEY and CDR2 SMNVEV (reference sequence). The CDR3 consists of 11 residues. Here the CDR3 DNA reads TGTGCCAGCCGACGGATGAATGAGCAGTTCTTC. Its protein product is CASRRMNEQFF.

At least ten counts were recorded for this clonotype. V usage is TRBV7-8 and J usage is TRBJ2-7, with 8 bases lining up with TRBD2. The J segment lost 3 bases and the V segment lost 5 bases, leaving 6 bases of the junction unmatched. Germline lookup yields CDR1 SGHVS and CDR2 FQNEAQ. CDR3 length: 14 residues. The DNA of the CDR3 is TGTGCCAGCAGCAAAGGACTAGCTAGCTACGAGCAGTACTTC. It translates to CASSKGLASYEQYF.

This rearrangement joins TRBV5-6 to TRBJ1-2; TRBD1 matches 9 bases. Germline assignment: CDR1 SGHDT and CDR2 YYEEEE. V shed 2 bases, J shed 8 bases, and the junction held 10 bases outside the gene matches. This CDR3 has 15 amino acids. The CDR3, as DNA: TGTGCCAGCAGCTTAGAGGGACAGGGATTTAGAGGCTACACCTTC. Protein product: CASSLEGQGFRGYTF.

V and J are TRBV12-3 or TRBV12-4 and TRBJ2-3; no clear D gene. Between the trimmed V and J ends, which lost 0 bases and 6 bases, there was a span of 10 bases. This CDR3 region has 14 residues. Here the CDR3 DNA reads TGTGCCAGCAGTTTAGCGGCCGAAGGGGATACGCAGTATTTT. This encodes CASSLAAEGDTQYF.

This clonotype came up a few times. The chain combines TRBV5-1 with TRBJ2-1; tentative D call: TRBD2 (6 bases). This CDR3 region has 14 residues. Trimming shortened V by 4 bases and J by 2 bases, and 10 bases separated the two germline ends. Looked up from germline, CDR1 is SGHRS and CDR2 is YFSETQ. CDR3: CASSAGSTYNEQFF. The CDR3 DNA is TGCGCCAGCAGCGCCGGGAGTACCTACAATGAGCAGTTCTTC.